The rows below give T cell receptor beta chains drawn from one sample of a study of blood T cells in healthy people across ages. In TCRdb, the 5' RACE reads were re-called with MiXCR into one record per CDR3 protein. The profile shows fewer than 2 million distinct CDR3 sequences, about 39% of them singletons. Sequencing was carried out using blood. The receptors here all came from a human donor in good health. The CDR3 runs from the conserved cysteine through the conserved F or W. Each record gives: D gene, V gene, CDR3 length, clone size, J gene, CDR3 DNA, CDR3 protein. D genes are given only for firm matches. The size entry is marked missing in some rows and otherwise reads once, few, many or a size class.

D gene: .
V gene: TRBV9
CDR3 length: 14
clone size: .
J gene: TRBJ2-2
CDR3 DNA: TGTGCCAGCAGCCCCCGGACAACAACCGGGGAGCTGTTTTTT
CDR3 protein: CASSPRTTTGELFF

D gene: .
V gene: TRBV20-1
CDR3 length: 15
clone size: few
J gene: TRBJ1-2
CDR3 DNA: TGCAGTGCTACGGGGGCTTGGGGGTTAAACTATGGCTACACCTTC
CDR3 protein: CSATGAWGLNYGYTF

D gene: .
V gene: TRBV11-1
CDR3 length: 15
clone size: .
J gene: TRBJ1-1
CDR3 DNA: TGTGCCAGCAGCTGGCCGGGACGGGAGGACACTGAAGCTTTCTTT
CDR3 protein: CASSWPGREDTEAFF

D gene: TRBD1
V gene: TRBV4-1
CDR3 length: 15
clone size: .
J gene: TRBJ1-5
CDR3 DNA: TGCGCCAGCAGCAAAGGGCAGGGGGCTCATCAGCCCCAGCATTTT
CDR3 protein: CASSKGQGAHQPQHF

D gene: .
V gene: TRBV12-3/TRBV12-4
CDR3 length: 13
clone size: once
J gene: TRBJ1-2
CDR3 DNA: TGTGCCAGCAGTAAGGGACGGGGCTATGGCTACACCTTC
CDR3 protein: CASSKGRGYGYTF

D gene: .
V gene: TRBV10-3
CDR3 length: 16
clone size: few
J gene: TRBJ2-7
CDR3 DNA: TGTGCCATCAGTCAATACCGGGCAGTGACGGTGTACGAGCAGTACTTC
CDR3 protein: CAISQYRAVTVYEQYF

D gene: TRBD2
V gene: TRBV28
CDR3 length: 16
clone size: .
J gene: TRBJ2-3
CDR3 DNA: TGTGCCAGCAGCTCGCTGACTAGCGGGTTCACAGATACGCAGTATTTT
CDR3 protein: CASSSLTSGFTDTQYF

D gene: .
V gene: TRBV20-1
CDR3 length: 11
clone size: .
J gene: TRBJ2-5
CDR3 DNA: TGCAGTTCGGGGGATTGGGAGACCCAGTACTTC
CDR3 protein: CSSGDWETQYF

D gene: TRBD2
V gene: TRBV20-1
CDR3 length: 14
clone size: once
J gene: TRBJ2-1
CDR3 DNA: TGCAGCTACACAGCGGGGGAAGTCTACAATGAGCAGTTCTTC
CDR3 protein: CSYTAGEVYNEQFF

D gene: TRBD1
V gene: TRBV5-1
CDR3 length: 16
clone size: few
J gene: TRBJ2-7
CDR3 DNA: TGCGCCAGCAGCAGATCCGGGACAGGGTCCTTGTACGAGCAGTACTTC
CDR3 protein: CASSRSGTGSLYEQYF

D gene: .
V gene: TRBV6-5
CDR3 length: 13
clone size: few
J gene: TRBJ1-2
CDR3 DNA: TGTGCCAGCAGTAGAGGACACAACTATGGCTACACCTTC
CDR3 protein: CASSRGHNYGYTF

D gene: .
V gene: TRBV4-3
CDR3 length: 15
clone size: .
J gene: TRBJ1-2
CDR3 DNA: TGCGCCAGCAGCCAAGTTTGGCAGGGGCACGCTGGCTACACCTTC
CDR3 protein: CASSQVWQGHAGYTF

D gene: .
V gene: TRBV10-3
CDR3 length: 14
clone size: .
J gene: TRBJ1-5
CDR3 DNA: TGTGCCATCAGTGAAAGGGACGGATATCAGCCCCAGCATTTT
CDR3 protein: CAISERDGYQPQHF

D gene: .
V gene: TRBV7-2
CDR3 length: 13
clone size: few
J gene: TRBJ2-3
CDR3 DNA: TGTGCCAGCAGCTTCACTTATAGGGATACGCAGTATTTT
CDR3 protein: CASSFTYRDTQYF